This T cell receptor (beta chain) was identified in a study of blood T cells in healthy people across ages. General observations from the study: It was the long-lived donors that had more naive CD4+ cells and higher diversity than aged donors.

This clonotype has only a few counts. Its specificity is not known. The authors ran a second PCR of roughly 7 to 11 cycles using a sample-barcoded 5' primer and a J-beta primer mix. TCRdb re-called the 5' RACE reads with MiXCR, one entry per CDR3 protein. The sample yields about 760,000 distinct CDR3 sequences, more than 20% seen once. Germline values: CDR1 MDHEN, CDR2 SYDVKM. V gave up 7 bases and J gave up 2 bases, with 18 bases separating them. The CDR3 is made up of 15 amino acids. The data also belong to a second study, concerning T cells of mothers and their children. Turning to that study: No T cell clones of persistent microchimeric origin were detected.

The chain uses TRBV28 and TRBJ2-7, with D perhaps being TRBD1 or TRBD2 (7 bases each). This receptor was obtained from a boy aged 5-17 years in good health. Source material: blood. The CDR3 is CASTPQGGGAYEQYF. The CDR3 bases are TGTGCCAGCACTCCTCAGGGGGGAGGGGCCTACGAGCAGTACTTC. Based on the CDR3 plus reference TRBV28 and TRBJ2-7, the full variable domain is DVKVTQSSRYLVKRTGEKVFLECVQDMDHENMFWYRQDPGLGLRLIYFSYDVKMKEKGDIPEGYSVSREKKERFSLILESASTNQTSMYLCASTPQGGGAYEQYFGPGTRLTVT.